The rows below give T cell receptor beta chains drawn from one sample of a study of spatial heterogeneity in lung cancer. Using its own MiXCR run on the 5' RACE reads, TCRdb lists one record per CDR3 protein. The sample carries about 100,000 distinct CDR3 sequences, 4.4% recorded once. The specimen was lung tumor tissue, collected at surgery. These receptor sequences come from a male donor with early-stage non-small cell lung cancer. The CDR3 runs from the conserved cysteine through the conserved F or W. A D gene is named only where the DNA matches it firmly. Size is omitted from some rows. Given values are once, few, many or a class for expanded clones.

d_call	clone_size	j_call	v_call	cdr3_nt	cdr3_aa
TRBD1	many	TRBJ1-2	TRBV27	TGTGCCAGCAGTTTGGGGACAGGGGACGGCTACACCTTC	CASSLGTGDGYTF
TRBD2	many	TRBJ2-7	TRBV29-1	TGCAGCGTTGTCGGGACTACCTACGAGCAGTACTTC	CSVVGTTYEQYF
TRBD1	many	TRBJ1-1	TRBV3-1	TGTGCCAGCAGCCACACAGGGGGCGCGAACACTGAAGCTTTCTTT	CASSHTGGANTEAFF
.	many	TRBJ2-5	TRBV7-8	TGTGCCAGCAGCTTAGGCTACGGGAGTGAGACCCAGTACTTC	CASSLGYGSETQYF
.	many	TRBJ1-5	TRBV4-1	TGCGCCAGCAGCCAAGAGGGGAGGTACAATCAGCCCCAGCATTTT	CASSQEGRYNQPQHF
.	.	TRBJ2-5	TRBV6-6	TGTGCCAGCAGAAGAGACGGTCAAACAGTTTCCCAAGAGACCCAGTACTTC	CASRRDGQTVSQETQYF
.	.	TRBJ2-7	TRBV13	TGTGCCAGCAGATTAGGTAGCGAGGGCCTCAGCTCCTACGAGCAGTACTTC	CASRLGSEGLSSYEQYF
.	many	TRBJ2-3	TRBV27	TGTGCCAGCAAGGTCACGGGGTTAGATACGCAGTATTTT	CASKVTGLDTQYF
.	many	TRBJ2-6	TRBV6-6	TGTGCCAGCAGTTACTCGAAGGTGCGCTCTGGGGCCAACGTCCTGACTTTC	CASSYSKVRSGANVLTF
.	many	TRBJ2-3	TRBV4-1	TGCGCCAGCAGCCAAGATCCTGGCCGTCCTACAGATACGCAGTATTTT	CASSQDPGRPTDTQYF
.	.	TRBJ2-4	TRBV2	TGTGCCAGCGGGAGCGTTGCCAAAAACATTCAGTACTTC	CASGSVAKNIQYF
.	many	TRBJ1-5	TRBV4-1	TGCGCCAGCAGCCAACGTTTGGGCTCTCTTCAGCCCCAGCATTTT	CASSQRLGSLQPQHF
TRBD2	many	TRBJ2-1	TRBV12-3/TRBV12-4	TGTGCCAGCAGTTTAGAACTAGCGTCCTACAATGAGCAGTTCTTC	CASSLELASYNEQFF
.	many	TRBJ1-1	TRBV6-5	TGTGCCAGCAGATACAGAGAGAACACTGAAGCTTTCTTT	CASRYRENTEAFF
.	.	TRBJ1-6	TRBV28	TGTGCCAGCAGTTCAACCGGACACTTCGCGGGATCACCCCTCCACTTT	CASSSTGHFAGSPLHF
.	.	TRBJ2-3	TRBV18	TGTGCCAGCAAGAAAACAGATACGCAGTATTTT	CASKKTDTQYF
TRBD2	.	TRBJ2-7	TRBV6-2/TRBV6-3	TGTGCCAGCAGAGTCGGGACTAGCGGGAGTTCGAATTACTTC	CASRVGTSGSSNYF
.	.	TRBJ1-1	TRBV20-1	TGCAGTGCTAGAGATCTCTCCCTGAACACTGAAGCTTTCTTT	CSARDLSLNTEAFF
TRBD2	many	TRBJ2-1	TRBV7-9	TGTGCCAGCAGCTGGATGGGACTAGCGGAATACAATGAGCAGTTCTTC	CASSWMGLAEYNEQFF
TRBD2	many	TRBJ2-2	TRBV12-3/TRBV12-4	TGTGCCAGCAGGAACGGGAGGGCCGGGGAGCTGTTTTTT	CASRNGRAGELFF
TRBD1	many	TRBJ2-7	TRBV28	TGTGCCAGCAGTGCTGGACAGGTGCTCCTAGAGCAGTACTTC	CASSAGQVLLEQYF
.	many	TRBJ1-3	TRBV9	TGTGCCAGCAGCCCCGGCCTCTTTAGCTCTGGAAACACCATATATTTT	CASSPGLFSSGNTIYF
.	many	TRBJ1-6	TRBV4-1	TGCGCCAGCAGCCACGGGGTGGGGAGTTCACCCCTCCACTTT	CASSHGVGSSPLHF
.	many	TRBJ1-1	TRBV7-6	TGTGCCAGCAGCTTAGGGCCCGCATCCGCTGAAGCTTTCTTT	CASSLGPASAEAFF
.	many	TRBJ1-1	TRBV3-1	TGTGCCAGCAGCCAACAGGGCATCACTGAAGCTTTCTTT	CASSQQGITEAFF
.	many	TRBJ1-6	TRBV20-1	TGCAGTGCTAGAGTTTCGCAGGGGAGAAATTCACCCCTCCACTTT	CSARVSQGRNSPLHF
TRBD1	few	TRBJ2-1	TRBV14	TGTGCCAGCAGCCGGGGGACAGGGCGCTACAATGAGCAGTTCTTC	CASSRGTGRYNEQFF
.	many	TRBJ2-3	TRBV27	TGTGCCAGCAGACCCCCCCTTAGTACTACGCAGTATTTT	CASRPPLSTTQYF
TRBD1	.	TRBJ2-5	TRBV30	TGTGCCTGGAACTCGGGACAGAACCAAGAGACCCAGTACTTC	CAWNSGQNQETQYF
TRBD1	many	TRBJ1-1	TRBV5-5	TGTGCCAGCAGCCCGGGACAGATGTCGAACACTGAAGCTTTCTTT	CASSPGQMSNTEAFF
.	many	TRBJ1-6	TRBV5-1	TGCGCCAGCAGCTCCTTAACAGGGTCTCGTTCACCCCTCCACTTT	CASSSLTGSRSPLHF
TRBD1	many	TRBJ2-7	TRBV5-1	TGCGCCAGCAGCTTGGGCGGACCGGTTGGGACAGGGAAGTACTTC	CASSLGGPVGTGKYF
TRBD1	many	TRBJ2-7	TRBV3-1	TGTGCCAGCAGCCATGCCGGGACAGGTGGAGACGAGCAGTACTTC	CASSHAGTGGDEQYF
.	many	TRBJ2-7	TRBV12-3/TRBV12-4	TGTGCCAGCAGCCTTTCATTCGAGCAGTACTTC	CASSLSFEQYF
TRBD1	many	TRBJ1-5	TRBV20-1	TGCAGTGCTACGGACAGGGGGCTTGATCAGCCCCAGCATTTT	CSATDRGLDQPQHF
.	many	TRBJ2-1	TRBV7-2	TGTGCCAGCAGCCCGGACTTAAACTACAATGAGCAGTTCTTC	CASSPDLNYNEQFF
.	many	TRBJ1-1	TRBV20-1	TGCAGTGCTAGAGATATTAGGACGGCAGCTTTCTTT	CSARDIRTAAFF
.	many	TRBJ2-7	TRBV12-3/TRBV12-4	TGTGCCAGCAGTTTGGCCAGGACCTACGAGCAGTACTTC	CASSLARTYEQYF
.	.	TRBJ2-2	TRBV14	TGTGCCAGCAGCCAACGGGCGGGATGGAACACCGGGGAGCTGTTTTTT	CASSQRAGWNTGELFF
.	many	TRBJ1-5	TRBV7-9	TGTGCCAGCAGGCCAGAAGGAGGGACCCAGCATTTT	CASRPEGGTQHF
.	.	TRBJ2-1	TRBV18	TGTGCCAGCTCACCGGCCGCTGCGTACGACAATGAGCAGTTCTTC	CASSPAAAYDNEQFF
TRBD1	many	TRBJ2-2	TRBV27	TGTGCCAGCAGGATGGGACAGGGGCCGACCGGGGAGCTGTTTTTT	CASRMGQGPTGELFF
.	many	TRBJ2-7	TRBV5-6	TGTGCCAGCAGTCTCCCCGCCTACGAGCAGTACTTC	CASSLPAYEQYF
TRBD1	many	TRBJ2-7	TRBV4-2	TGTGCCAGCAGCCAAGAGGACAGGGTCAACTACGAGCAGTACTTC	CASSQEDRVNYEQYF
.	many	TRBJ2-4	TRBV28	TGTGCCAGCAGTCCGGCCGTAGCCAAAAACATTCAGTACTTC	CASSPAVAKNIQYF